This T cell receptor beta chain came from a study of blood T cell repertoires in COVID-19. Study in general: The United States, Italy and Spain were the sources of the acute and convalescent COVID-19 samples. In each case, the material was cDNA or gDNA derived from T cells, B-cell-depleted T cells, or PBMCs.

In the authors' workflow: Estimated nucleated cell counts came from reference gene primer amplification. Assay used: immunoSEQ multiplex PCR; TCRdb lists only in-frame clones, some missing. Clone size and V and J calls were adopted from that table, with D and trimming inferred from the DNA. In the table there are fewer than 120,000 clones, nearly 80% of which are singletons. The ends lost 2 bases at V and 8 bases at J; junction bases unmatched: 5. This CDR3 has 16 residues. In germline, CDR1 is SGHTA, CDR2 FQGTGA. Sequencing was carried out using peripheral blood. The TCR originated in a woman over 75 with active or convalescent COVID-19. The chain couples TRBV7-3 to TRBJ2-1; TRBD2 aligns across 14 bases. The CDR3 DNA reads TGTGCCAGCAGCTTACGACTAGCGGGAGGGCCCGATGAGCAGTTCTTC. Residues: CASSLRLAGGPDEQFF.